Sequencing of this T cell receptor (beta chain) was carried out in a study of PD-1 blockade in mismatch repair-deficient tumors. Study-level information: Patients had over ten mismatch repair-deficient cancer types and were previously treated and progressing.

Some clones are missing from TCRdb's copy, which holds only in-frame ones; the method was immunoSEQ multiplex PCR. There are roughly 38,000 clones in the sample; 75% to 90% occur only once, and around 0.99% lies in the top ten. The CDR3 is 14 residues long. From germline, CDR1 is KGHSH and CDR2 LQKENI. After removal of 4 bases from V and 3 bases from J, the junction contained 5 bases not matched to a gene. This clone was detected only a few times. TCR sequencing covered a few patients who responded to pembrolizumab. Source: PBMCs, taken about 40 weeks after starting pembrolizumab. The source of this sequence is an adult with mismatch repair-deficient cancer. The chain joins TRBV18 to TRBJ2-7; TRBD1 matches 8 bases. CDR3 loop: CASSRAGQDYEQYF. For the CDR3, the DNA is TGTGCCAGCTCACGGGCGGGACAGGACTACGAGCAGTACTTC.